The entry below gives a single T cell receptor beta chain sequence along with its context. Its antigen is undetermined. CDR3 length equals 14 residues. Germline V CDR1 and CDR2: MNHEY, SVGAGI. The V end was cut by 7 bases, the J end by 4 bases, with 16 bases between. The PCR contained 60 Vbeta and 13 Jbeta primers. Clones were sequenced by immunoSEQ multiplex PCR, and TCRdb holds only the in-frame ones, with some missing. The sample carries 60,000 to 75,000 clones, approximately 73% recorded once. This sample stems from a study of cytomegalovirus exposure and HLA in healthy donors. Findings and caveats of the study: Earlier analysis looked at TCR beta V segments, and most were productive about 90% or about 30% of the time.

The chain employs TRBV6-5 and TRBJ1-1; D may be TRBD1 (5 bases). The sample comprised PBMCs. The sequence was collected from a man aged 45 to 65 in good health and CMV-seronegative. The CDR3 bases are TGTGCCAGCAATTCTCGCGGGGGAGGCACTGAAGCTTTCTTT. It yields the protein CASNSRGGGTEAFF.